This T cell receptor (beta chain) came from a study of B cell selection in AIRE deficiency. This CDR3 has 15 residues. The germline CDR1 and CDR2 sequences are LNHDA and SQIVND (reference sequence). After removal of 3 bases from V and 3 bases from J, the junction contained 7 bases not matched to a gene. Sorted regulatory T cells were CD4-positive, CD25-high and CD127-low or negative. Healthy unrelated donors supplied the control samples. This table comes from immunoSEQ multiplex PCR, and its TCRdb copy is limited to in-frame clones, with some not included. The sample holds approximately 22,000 clones, over 90% seen once.

Specimen: CD4+CD25+ Tregs sorted from PBMCs. The rearrangement links TRBV19 to TRBJ2-7; 8 bases line up with TRBD2. The sequence derives from a human donor in good health. In DNA, the CDR3 is TGTGCCAGTAGTATCGGCGGACTAGCCGTCTACGAGCAGTACTTC. It specifies CASSIGGLAVYEQYF.